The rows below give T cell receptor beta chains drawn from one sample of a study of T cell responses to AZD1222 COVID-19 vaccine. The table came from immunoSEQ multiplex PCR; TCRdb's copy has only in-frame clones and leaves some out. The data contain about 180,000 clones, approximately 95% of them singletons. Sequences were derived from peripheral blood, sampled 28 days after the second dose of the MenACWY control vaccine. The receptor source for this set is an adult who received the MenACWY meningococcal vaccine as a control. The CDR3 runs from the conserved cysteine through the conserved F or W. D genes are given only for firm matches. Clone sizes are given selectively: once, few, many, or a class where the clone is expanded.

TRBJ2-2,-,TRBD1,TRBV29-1,CSAVQGALNTGELFF,TGCAGCGCTGTACAGGGGGCCCTTAACACCGGGGAGCTGTTTTTT
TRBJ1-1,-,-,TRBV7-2,CASTIGPNTEAFF,TGTGCCAGCACGATTGGGCCGAACACTGAAGCTTTCTTT
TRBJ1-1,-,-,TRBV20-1,CSASHRVGNTEAFF,TGCAGTGCTAGTCACAGGGTGGGGAACACTGAAGCTTTCTTT
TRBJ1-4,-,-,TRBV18,CASSPPGMDNEKLFF,TGTGCCAGCTCACCGCCGGGGATGGATAATGAAAAACTGTTTTTT
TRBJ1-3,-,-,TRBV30,CAWTQHRSSGNTIYF,TGTGCCTGGACCCAACACAGGAGCTCTGGAAACACCATATATTTT
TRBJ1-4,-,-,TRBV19,CASSPSRSTVGKLFF,TGTGCCAGTAGCCCGTCCAGGTCAACGGTGGGAAAACTGTTTTTT
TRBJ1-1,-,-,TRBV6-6,CASSYRGRDAEAFF,TGTGCCAGCAGTTACCGGGGAAGGGATGCTGAAGCTTTCTTT
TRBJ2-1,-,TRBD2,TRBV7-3,CASSPPGGGAREQFF,TGTGCCAGCAGCCCGCCGGGCGGGGGGGCTCGGGAGCAGTTCTTC
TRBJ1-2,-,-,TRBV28,CASRGDYGYTF,TGTGCCAGCAGGGGGGACTATGGCTACACCTTC
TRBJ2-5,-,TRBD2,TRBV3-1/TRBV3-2,CASSRTSGGSRYF,TGTGCCAGCAGTCGGACTAGCGGGGGCTCTCGGTACTTC
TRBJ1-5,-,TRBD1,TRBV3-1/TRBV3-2,CASSQGTGKVSGNQPQHF,TGTGCCAGCAGCCAAGGGACAGGGAAGGTGTCGGGCAATCAGCCCCAGCATTTT
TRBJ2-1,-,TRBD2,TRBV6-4,CASSGTRSGEQFF,TGTGCCAGCAGTGGGACTAGAAGTGGTGAGCAGTTCTTC
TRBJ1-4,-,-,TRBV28,CASSLTGHRESNEKLFF,TGTGCCAGCAGTTTAACTGGACATCGCGAATCTAATGAAAAACTGTTTTTT
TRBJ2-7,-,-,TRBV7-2,CASSRYRAYEQYF,TGTGCCAGCAGCCGTTACAGGGCCTACGAGCAGTACTTC
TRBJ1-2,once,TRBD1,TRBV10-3,CAISGGTGLDYGYTF,TGTGCCATCAGTGGTGGGACAGGGTTGGACTATGGCTACACCTTC
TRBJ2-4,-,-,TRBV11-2,CASSLGRRGDIQYF,TGTGCCAGCAGCTTAGGGCGGCGAGGGGACATTCAGTACTTC
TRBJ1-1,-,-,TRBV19,CASTHSWGANTEAFF,TGTGCCAGTACCCATAGCTGGGGGGCCAACACTGAAGCTTTCTTT
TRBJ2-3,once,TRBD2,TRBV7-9,CASGGLAGGFTDTQYF,TGTGCCAGCGGCGGACTAGCGGGGGGGTTCACAGATACGCAGTATTTT
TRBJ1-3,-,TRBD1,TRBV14,CASSQDYRGTRRSGNTIYF,TGTGCCAGCAGCCAAGATTACAGGGGGACACGCCGCTCTGGAAACACCATATATTTT
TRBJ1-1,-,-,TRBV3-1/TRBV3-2,CASSPQARAEAFF,TGTGCCAGCAGCCCGCAGGCCAGGGCTGAAGCTTTCTTT
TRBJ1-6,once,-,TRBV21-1,CASSSQGQISSLSYNSPLHF,TGTGCCAGCAGCTCCCAGGGGCAGATTTCCTCCCTCTCCTATAATTCACCCCTCCACTTT
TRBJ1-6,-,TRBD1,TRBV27,CASSFQTGVPGSPLHF,TGTGCCAGCAGTTTTCAGACAGGGGTTCCCGGTTCACCCCTCCACTTT
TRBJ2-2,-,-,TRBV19,CASTRIEFGELFF,TGTGCCAGTACTCGGATTGAGTTCGGGGAGCTGTTTTTT
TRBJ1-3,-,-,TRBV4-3,CASSQESLISGNTIYF,TGCGCCAGCAGCCAAGAATCGCTCATCTCTGGAAACACCATATATTTT
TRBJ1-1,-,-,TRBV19,CASASQASGKTEAFF,TGTGCCAGCGCTTCCCAGGCCTCGGGCAAAACTGAAGCTTTCTTT
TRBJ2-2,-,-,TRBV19,CASRGTLNTGELFF,TGTGCCAGTAGAGGAACCCTCAACACCGGGGAGCTGTTTTTT